The T cell receptor (beta chain) described here comes from a study of technical replicates of blood from a handful of donors. The data were produced by immunoSEQ multiplex PCR, yet TCRdb's version contains in-frame clones alone and is incomplete. Altogether just over 95,000 clones are present, about 94% being singletons, with the ten largest covering approximately 0.2%. The CDR3 is 15 amino acids. Germline V lookup: CDR1 SEHNR, CDR2 FQNEAQ (reference sequence). The ends lost 5 bases at V and 3 bases at J; junction bases unmatched: 5. The chain recombines TRBV7-9 with TRBJ2-1; 9 nucleotides match TRBD1. The receptor's source is a human donor in good health. Sequenced sample: T cells isolated from PBMCs. As DNA, the CDR3 is TGTGCCAGCAGCGTTGGGACAGGGTTCTACAATGAGCAGTTCTTC. It specifies CASSVGTGFYNEQFF.